This T cell receptor beta chain is drawn from a study of T-cell memory formation after mild COVID-19. Whole-study results and caveats: Within pre-infection memory, some responding clones were found, suggesting cross-reactive memory joined. Those CD4+ clones that contracted were mainly in CM and EM (CD8+ ones in EMRA).

CDR3 length equals 16 residues. In germline, CDR1 is SEHNR, CDR2 FQNEAQ (reference sequence). V was pared by 5 bases and J by 3 bases, with 6 bases of the junction left unmatched. 5'RACE with constant-segment primers yielded barcoded, UMI-tagged TCR alpha and TCR beta cDNA libraries. TCRdb reprocessed the 5' RACE reads via MiXCR and lists one record per CDR3 protein. The repertoire holds roughly 350,000 distinct CDR3 sequences, with around 13% as singletons. Many counts were recorded for this clonotype. Its antigen is undetermined. The receptor's source is a man younger than 30 who had mild COVID-19 (a few samples of this study predate the infection). Cell type and time point are not known. This chain joins TRBV7-9 and TRBJ2-5, with 13 bases lining up with TRBD2. The specimen sequenced was PBMCs or a T cell subset sorted from them (not recorded which). The CDR3 nucleotides are TGTGCCAGCAGCCCGCCGGGACTAGCGGGGAAAGAGACCCAGTACTTC. Residues: CASSPPGLAGKETQYF.